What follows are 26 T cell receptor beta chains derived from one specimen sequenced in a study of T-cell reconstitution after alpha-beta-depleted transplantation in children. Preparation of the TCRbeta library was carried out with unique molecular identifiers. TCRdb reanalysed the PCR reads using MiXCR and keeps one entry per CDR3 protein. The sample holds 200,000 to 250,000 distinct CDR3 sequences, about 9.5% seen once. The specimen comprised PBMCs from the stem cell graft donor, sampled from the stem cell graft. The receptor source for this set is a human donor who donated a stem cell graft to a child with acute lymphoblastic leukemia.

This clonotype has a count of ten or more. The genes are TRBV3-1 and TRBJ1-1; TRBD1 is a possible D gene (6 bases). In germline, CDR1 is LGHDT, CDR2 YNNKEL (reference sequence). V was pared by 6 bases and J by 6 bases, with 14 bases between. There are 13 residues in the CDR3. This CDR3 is CASSQGWVSEAFF. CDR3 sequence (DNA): TGTGCCAGCAGTCAGGGGTGGGTCTCTGAAGCTTTCTTT.

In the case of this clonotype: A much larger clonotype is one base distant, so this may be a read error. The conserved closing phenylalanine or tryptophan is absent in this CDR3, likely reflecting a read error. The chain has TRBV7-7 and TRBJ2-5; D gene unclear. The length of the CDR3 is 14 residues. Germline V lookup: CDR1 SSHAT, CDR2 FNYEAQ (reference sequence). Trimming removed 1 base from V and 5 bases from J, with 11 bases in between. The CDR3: CASSLGPDRETQYV. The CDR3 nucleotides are TGTGCCAGCAGCTTAGGGCCAGATCGGGAGACCCAGTACGTC.

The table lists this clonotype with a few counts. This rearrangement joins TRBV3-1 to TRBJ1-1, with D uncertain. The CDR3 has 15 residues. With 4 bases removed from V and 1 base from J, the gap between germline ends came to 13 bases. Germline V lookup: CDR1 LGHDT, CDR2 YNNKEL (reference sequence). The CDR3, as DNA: TGTGCCAGCAGCCCTTCCGGACCGCAGAACACTGAAGCTTTCTTT. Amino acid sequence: CASSPSGPQNTEAFF.

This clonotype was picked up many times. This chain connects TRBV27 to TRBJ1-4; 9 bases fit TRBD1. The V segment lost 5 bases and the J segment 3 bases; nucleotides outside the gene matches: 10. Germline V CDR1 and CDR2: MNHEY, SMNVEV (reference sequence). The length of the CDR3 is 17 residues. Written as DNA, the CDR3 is TGTGCCAGCAGTCCGACAATACAGGGGGCTGCTAATGAAAAACTGTTTTTT. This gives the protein CASSPTIQGAANEKLFF.

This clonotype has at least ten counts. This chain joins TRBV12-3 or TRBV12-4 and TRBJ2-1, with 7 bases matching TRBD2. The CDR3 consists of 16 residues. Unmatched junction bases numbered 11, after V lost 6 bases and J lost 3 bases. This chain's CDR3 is CASSAGTTIGYNEQFF. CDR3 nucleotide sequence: TGTGCCAGCAGCGCCGGGACTACAATAGGCTACAATGAGCAGTTCTTC.

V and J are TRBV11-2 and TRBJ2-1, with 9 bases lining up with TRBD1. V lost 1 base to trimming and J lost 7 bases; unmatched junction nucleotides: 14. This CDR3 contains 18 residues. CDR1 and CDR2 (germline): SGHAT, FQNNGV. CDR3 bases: TGTGCCAGCAGCTTAGTGGGAGGAGGACAGGGGTCGGGGAATGAGCAGTTCTTC. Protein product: CASSLVGGGQGSGNEQFF.

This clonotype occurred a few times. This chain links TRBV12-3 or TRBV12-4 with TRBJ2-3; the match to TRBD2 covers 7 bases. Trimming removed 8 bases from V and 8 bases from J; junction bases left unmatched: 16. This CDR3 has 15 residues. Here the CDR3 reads CASGNRDYSRGTQYF. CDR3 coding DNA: TGTGCCAGCGGCAACCGGGACTATAGCCGGGGTACGCAGTATTTT.

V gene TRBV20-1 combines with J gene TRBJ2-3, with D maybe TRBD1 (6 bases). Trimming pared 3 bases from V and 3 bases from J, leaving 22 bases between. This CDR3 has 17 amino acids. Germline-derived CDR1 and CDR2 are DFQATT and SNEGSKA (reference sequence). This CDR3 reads CSARGVFNTGPTDTQYF. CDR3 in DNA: TGCAGTGCTAGGGGGGTCTTCAATACAGGGCCAACAGATACGCAGTATTTT.

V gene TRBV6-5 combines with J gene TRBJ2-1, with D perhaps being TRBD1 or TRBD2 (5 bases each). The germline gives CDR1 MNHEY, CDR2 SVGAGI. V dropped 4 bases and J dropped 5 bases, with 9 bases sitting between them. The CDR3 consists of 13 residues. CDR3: CASSSGTNNEQFF. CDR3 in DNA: TGTGCCAGCAGTTCTGGGACCAACAATGAGCAGTTCTTC.

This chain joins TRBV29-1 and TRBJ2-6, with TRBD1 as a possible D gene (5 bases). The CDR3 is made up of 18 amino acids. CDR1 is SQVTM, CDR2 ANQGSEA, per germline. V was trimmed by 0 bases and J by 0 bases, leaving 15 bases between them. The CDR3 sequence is CSVEEKGLGSSGANVLTF. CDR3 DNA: TGCAGCGTTGAAGAAAAGGGGCTAGGTAGCTCTGGGGCCAACGTCCTGACTTTC.

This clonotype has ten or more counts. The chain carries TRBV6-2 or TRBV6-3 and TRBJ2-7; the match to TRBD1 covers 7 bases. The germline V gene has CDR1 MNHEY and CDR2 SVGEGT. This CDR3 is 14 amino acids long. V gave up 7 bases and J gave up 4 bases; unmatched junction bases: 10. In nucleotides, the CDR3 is TGTGCCAGCAAAACGGGGACAGTAAAATACGAGCAGTACTTC. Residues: CASKTGTVKYEQYF.

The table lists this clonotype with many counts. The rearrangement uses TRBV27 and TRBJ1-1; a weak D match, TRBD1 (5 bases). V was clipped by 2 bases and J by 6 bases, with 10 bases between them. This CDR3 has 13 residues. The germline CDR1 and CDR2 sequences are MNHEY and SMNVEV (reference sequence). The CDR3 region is CASSLERGPEAFF. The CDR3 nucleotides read TGTGCCAGCAGTTTAGAGAGGGGACCTGAAGCTTTCTTT.

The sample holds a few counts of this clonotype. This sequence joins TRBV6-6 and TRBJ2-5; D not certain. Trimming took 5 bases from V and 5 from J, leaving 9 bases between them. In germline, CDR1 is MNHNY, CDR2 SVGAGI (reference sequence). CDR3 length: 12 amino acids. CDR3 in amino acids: CASSPSPETQYF. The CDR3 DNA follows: TGTGCCAGCAGTCCGTCCCCGGAGACCCAGTACTTC.

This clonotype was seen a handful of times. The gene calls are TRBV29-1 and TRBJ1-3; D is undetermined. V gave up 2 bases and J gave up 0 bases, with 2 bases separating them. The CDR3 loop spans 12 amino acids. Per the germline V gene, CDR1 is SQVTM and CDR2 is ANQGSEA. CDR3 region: CSVENSGNTIYF. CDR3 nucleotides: TGCAGCGTTGAAAACTCTGGAAACACCATATATTTT. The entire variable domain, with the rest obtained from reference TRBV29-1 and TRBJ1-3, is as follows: SAVISQKPSRDICQRGTSLTIQCQVDSQVTMMFWYRQQPGQSLTLIATANQGSEATYESGFVIDKFPISRPNLTFSTLTVSNMSPEDSSIYLCSVENSGNTIYFGEGSWLTVV.

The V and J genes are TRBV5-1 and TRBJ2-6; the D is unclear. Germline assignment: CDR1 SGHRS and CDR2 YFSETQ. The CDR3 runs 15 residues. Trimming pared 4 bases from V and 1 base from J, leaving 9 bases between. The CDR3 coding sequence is TGCGCCAGCAGCCCCGCGGTATCTGGGGCCAACGTCCTGACTTTC. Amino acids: CASSPAVSGANVLTF.

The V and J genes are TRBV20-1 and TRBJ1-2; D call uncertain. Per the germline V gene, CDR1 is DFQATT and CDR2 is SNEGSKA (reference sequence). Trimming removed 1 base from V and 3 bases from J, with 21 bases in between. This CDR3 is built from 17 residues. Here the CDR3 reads CSARGRVRPGRDYGYTF. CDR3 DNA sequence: TGCAGTGCTAGAGGCCGGGTTAGGCCCGGTAGGGACTATGGCTACACCTTC.

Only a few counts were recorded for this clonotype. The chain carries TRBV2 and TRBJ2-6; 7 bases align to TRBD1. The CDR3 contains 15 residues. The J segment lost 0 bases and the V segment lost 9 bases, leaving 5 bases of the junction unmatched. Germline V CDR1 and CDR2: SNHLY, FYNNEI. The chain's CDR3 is CARGRDSSGANVLTF. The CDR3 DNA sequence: TGTGCCAGGGGCCGGGACAGCTCTGGGGCCAACGTCCTGACTTTC.

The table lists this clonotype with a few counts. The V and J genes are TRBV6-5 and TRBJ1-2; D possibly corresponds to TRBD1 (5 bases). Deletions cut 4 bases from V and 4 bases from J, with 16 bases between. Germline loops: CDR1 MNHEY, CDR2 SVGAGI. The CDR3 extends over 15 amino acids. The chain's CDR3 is CASSLRSGWLYGYTF. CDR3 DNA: TGTGCCAGCAGTTTACGGTCAGGGTGGCTCTATGGCTACACCTTC.

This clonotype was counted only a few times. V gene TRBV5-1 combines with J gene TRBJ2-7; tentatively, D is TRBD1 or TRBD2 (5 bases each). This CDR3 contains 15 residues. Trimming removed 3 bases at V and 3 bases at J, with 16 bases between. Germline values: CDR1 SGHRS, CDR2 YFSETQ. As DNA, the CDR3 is TGCGCCAGCAGCTCGACCGGTCTGGGGGTCTACGAGCAGTACTTC. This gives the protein CASSSTGLGVYEQYF.

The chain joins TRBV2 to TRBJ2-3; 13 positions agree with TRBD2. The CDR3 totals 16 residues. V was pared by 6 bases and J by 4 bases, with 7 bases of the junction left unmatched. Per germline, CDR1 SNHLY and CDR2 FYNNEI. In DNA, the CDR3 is TGTGCCAGCAGCGAACTAGCGGGGGGGGCCGCAGATACGCAGTATTTT. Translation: CASSELAGGAADTQYF.

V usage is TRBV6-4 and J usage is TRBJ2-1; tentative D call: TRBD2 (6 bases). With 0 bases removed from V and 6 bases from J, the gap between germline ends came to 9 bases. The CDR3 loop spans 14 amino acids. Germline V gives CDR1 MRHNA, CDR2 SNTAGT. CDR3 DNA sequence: TGTGCCAGCAGTGACTCCTTGGGGGGCAATGAGCAGTTCTTC. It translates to CASSDSLGGNEQFF.

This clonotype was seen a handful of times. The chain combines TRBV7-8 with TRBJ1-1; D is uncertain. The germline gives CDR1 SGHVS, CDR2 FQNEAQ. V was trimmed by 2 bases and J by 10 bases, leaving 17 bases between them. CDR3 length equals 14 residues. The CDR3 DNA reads TGTGCCAGCAGCTTAAGGACTGGAGATAAGGGAGCTTTCTTT. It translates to CASSLRTGDKGAFF. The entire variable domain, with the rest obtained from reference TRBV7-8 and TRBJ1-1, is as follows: GAGVSQSPRYKVAKRGQDVALRCDPISGHVSLFWYQQALGQGPEFLTYFQNEAQLDKSGLPSDRFFAERPEGSVSTLKIQRTQQEDSAVYLCASSLRTGDKGAFFGQGTRLTVV.

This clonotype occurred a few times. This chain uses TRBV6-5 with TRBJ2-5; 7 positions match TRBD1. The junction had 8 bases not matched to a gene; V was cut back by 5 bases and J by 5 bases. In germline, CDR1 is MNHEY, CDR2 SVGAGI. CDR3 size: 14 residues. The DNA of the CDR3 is TGTGCCAGCAGTGTATTGGACAGGCCGGAGACCCAGTACTTC. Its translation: CASSVLDRPETQYF.

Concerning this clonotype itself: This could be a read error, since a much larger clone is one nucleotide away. CDR3 DNA sequence: TGCAGTGCTACGGGGTGCTCATCCTACGAGCAGTACTTC. Amino acid sequence: CSATGCSSYEQYF. This rearrangement joins TRBV20-1 to TRBJ2-7; a possible D gene is TRBD2 (5 bases). V dropped 4 bases and J dropped 1 base, with 11 bases sitting between them. The germline CDR1 and CDR2 sequences are DFQATT and SNEGSKA (reference sequence). CDR3 size: 13 residues.

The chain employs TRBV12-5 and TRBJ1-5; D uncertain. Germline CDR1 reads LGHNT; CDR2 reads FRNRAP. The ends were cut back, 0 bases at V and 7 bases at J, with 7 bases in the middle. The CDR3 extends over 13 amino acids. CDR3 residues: CASGLVPGQPQHF. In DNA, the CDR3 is TGTGCTAGTGGTTTGGTACCAGGCCAGCCCCAGCATTTT.

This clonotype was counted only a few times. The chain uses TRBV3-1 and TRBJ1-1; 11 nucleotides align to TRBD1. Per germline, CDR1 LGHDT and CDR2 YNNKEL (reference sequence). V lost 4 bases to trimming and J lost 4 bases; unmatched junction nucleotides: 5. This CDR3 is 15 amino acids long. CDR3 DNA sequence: TGTGCCAGCAGCCTAACCGGGACAGGGGGCACTGAAGCTTTCTTT. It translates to CASSLTGTGGTEAFF.